What follows are 24 T cell receptor beta chains derived from one specimen sequenced in a study of cytomegalovirus exposure and HLA in healthy donors. This PCR relied on a set of 60 Vbeta primers and 13 Jbeta primers. Produced via immunoSEQ multiplex PCR; TCRdb's table is partial and in-frame only. Counted here are fewer than 90,000 clones, roughly 77% occurring once; the ten biggest clones make up roughly 14%. The source material was PBMCs. All receptors derive from a woman in her forties in good health and CMV-seropositive.

The CDR3 coding sequence is TGTGCCCTCGGACAGGGTGGCTATGGCTACACCTTC. Translated: CALGQGGYGYTF. The J gene is TRBJ1-2, the V gene TRBV27; 8 nucleotides agree with TRBD1. The ends lost 11 bases at V and 4 bases at J; junction bases unmatched: 6. The germline V gene encodes CDR1 MNHEY and CDR2 SMNVEV (reference sequence). CDR3 length equals 12 residues.

The chain recombines TRBV7-2 with TRBJ1-1, with D perhaps matching TRBD1 (5 bases). Germline CDR1 is SGHTA and CDR2 is FQGNSA. There are 14 residues in the CDR3. With 6 bases removed from V and 7 bases from J, the gap between germline ends came to 18 bases. CDR3 sequence (DNA): TGTGCCAGCAGTTTTCTCGGGGGATCGGTTGAAGCTTTCTTT. Encoded protein: CASSFLGGSVEAFF.

This clone occurred a few times. The chain employs TRBV6-1 and TRBJ2-1; TRBD2 is a possible D gene (6 bases). Germline lookup yields CDR1 MNHNS and CDR2 SASEGT. The CDR3 loop spans 15 amino acids. V lost 7 bases and J 3 bases, leaving 16 bases between the germline ends. The CDR3 reads CASISGTSFYNEQFF. The CDR3 nucleotides are TGTGCCAGCATTTCCGGGACTTCCTTCTACAATGAGCAGTTCTTC.

Points on this clone: This same CDR3 is encoded by further DNA sequences in the sample. V gene TRBV7-3 combines with J gene TRBJ1-1; 7 bases align to TRBD1. V was pared by 4 bases and J by 1 base, with 3 bases of the junction left unmatched. CDR3 size: 14 residues. The V gene's germline CDR1 is SGHTA and CDR2 FQGTGA. The CDR3 coding sequence is TGTGCCAGCAGCTCCGGGACAGCGAACACTGAAGCTTTCTTT. Residues: CASSSGTANTEAFF. Based on the CDR3 plus reference TRBV7-3 and TRBJ1-1, the full variable domain is GAGVSQTPSNKVTEKGKYVELRCDPISGHTALYWYRQSLGQGPEFLIYFQGTGAADDSGLPNDRFFAVRPEGSVSTLKIQRTERGDSAVYLCASSSGTANTEAFFGQGTRLTVV.

J is TRBJ1-2 and V is TRBV28; 8 positions match TRBD1. Losses at the gene ends were 10 bases for V and 4 bases for J; bases not matched to a gene: 14. The CDR3 sequence is 15 residues long. Germline assignment: CDR1 MDHEN and CDR2 SYDVKM. The CDR3 DNA sequence: TGTGCCACCCTCCTGGGACAGGTGGCCGCCTATGGCTACACCTTC. Its protein is CATLLGQVAAYGYTF.

The chain links TRBV6-5 to TRBJ2-1, with 11 bases fitting TRBD2. V dropped 6 bases and J dropped 10; count of bases not matched to a gene: 8. Germline CDR1 and CDR2: MNHEY and SVGAGI. The CDR3 totals 14 residues. CDR3 protein: CASSGTSGGGEQFF. The DNA of the CDR3 is TGTGCCAGCAGCGGGACTAGCGGAGGAGGGGAGCAGTTCTTC.

A single count supports this clone. This sequence joins TRBV6-5 and TRBJ2-7; 10 nucleotides align to TRBD1. Germline CDR1 and CDR2: MNHEY and SVGAGI. V was clipped by 8 bases and J by 5 bases; unmatched bases: 6. This CDR3 comprises 13 residues. The CDR3 nucleotides are TGTGCCAGCCGGACAGGGGGAAGGCACGAGCAGTACTTC. Translated: CASRTGGRHEQYF.

The chain couples TRBV7-9 to TRBJ2-5, with a weak D call TRBD1 (6 bases). Germline V gene lookup returns CDR1 SEHNR and CDR2 FQNEAQ (reference sequence). Deletions cut 4 bases from V and 4 bases from J, with 19 bases between. This CDR3 contains 16 residues. The CDR3 protein is CASSSRAYRAGETQYF. For the CDR3, the DNA is TGTGCCAGCAGCTCACGAGCTTACAGGGCGGGAGAGACCCAGTACTTC.

This chain joins TRBV29-1 and TRBJ2-1, with 12 bases identical to TRBD2. Looked up from germline, CDR1 is SQVTM and CDR2 is ANQGSEA. After removal of 7 bases from V and 6 bases from J, the junction contained 13 bases not matched to a gene. The CDR3 runs to 16 residues. Here the CDR3 DNA reads TGCAGCGCCCACCATCCACTAGCGGGAGGAGGCAATGAGCAGTTCTTC. It codes for CSAHHPLAGGGNEQFF.

The chain has TRBV5-1 and TRBJ2-3; the D gene is possibly TRBD2 (5 bases). Germline CDR1 is SGHRS and CDR2 is YFSETQ. CDR3 size: 14 residues. The V end was cut by 0 bases, the J end by 5 bases, with 10 bases between. The CDR3: CASSLGGLRDTQYF. The CDR3 DNA is TGCGCCAGCAGCTTGGGAGGACTGCGAGATACGCAGTATTTT.

The chain couples TRBV29-1 to TRBJ1-5; TRBD1 is a possible D gene (6 bases). Trimming stripped 7 bases from V and 4 bases from J, with 14 bases between. Germline CDR1 is SQVTM and CDR2 is ANQGSEA. The CDR3 runs 13 residues. Here the CDR3 reads CSAAGVGNQPQHF. The CDR3, as DNA: TGCAGCGCCGCAGGGGTTGGGAATCAGCCCCAGCATTTT.

This clone is a singleton in its sample. V and J are TRBV18 and TRBJ1-2; D not certain. The germline V gene encodes CDR1 KGHSH and CDR2 LQKENI. The CDR3 has 14 amino acids. Trimming shortened V by 2 bases and J by 0 bases, and 7 bases separated the two germline ends. The CDR3 is CASSPYRPNYGYTF. CDR3 nucleotide sequence: TGTGCCAGCTCACCATACAGACCTAACTATGGCTACACCTTC.

The V call is TRBV7-9, the J call TRBJ2-7; 9 nucleotides align to TRBD1. Losses at the gene ends were 5 bases for V and 3 bases for J; bases not matched to a gene: 8. The V gene's germline CDR1 is SEHNR and CDR2 FQNEAQ (reference sequence). The CDR3 length is 15 residues. The CDR3 here is CASSAGTGSNYEQYF. The DNA for the CDR3 is TGTGCCAGCAGCGCCGGGACAGGGTCGAACTACGAGCAGTACTTC.

This chain joins TRBV28 and TRBJ2-7, with 10 bases fitting TRBD2. This CDR3 has 16 residues. J gave up 4 bases and V 6 bases, and 12 bases lay outside the gene matches. Germline lookup yields CDR1 MDHEN and CDR2 SYDVKM. Here the CDR3 reads CASSTWTSGERYEQYF. CDR3 in DNA: TGTGCCAGCAGCACATGGACTAGCGGAGAGAGATACGAGCAGTACTTC. Combining the CDR3 with reference TRBV28 and TRBJ2-7 gives the whole variable domain DVKVTQSSRYLVKRTGEKVFLECVQDMDHENMFWYRQDPGLGLRLIYFSYDVKMKEKGDIPEGYSVSREKKERFSLILESASTNQTSMYLCASSTWTSGERYEQYFGPGTRLTVT.

J is TRBJ2-5 and V is TRBV7-3; D is perhaps TRBD2 (6 bases). V gave up 5 bases and J gave up 4 bases, with 17 bases separating them. Germline V CDR1 and CDR2: SGHTA, FQGTGA. The CDR3 length is 15 residues. The CDR3 DNA follows: TGTGCCAGCAGCCCGGGACTGGCACTTGGAGAGACCCAGTACTTC. Encoded protein: CASSPGLALGETQYF.

This chain uses TRBV27 with TRBJ1-6; 7 nucleotides line up with TRBD1. The CDR3 covers 15 residues. The ends lost 4 bases at V and 7 bases at J; junction bases unmatched: 7. Germline CDR1 reads MNHEY; CDR2 reads SMNVEV (reference sequence). CDR3 protein: CASSSLGQLNSPLHF. The CDR3 DNA reads TGTGCCAGCAGTTCCCTGGGACAGTTGAATTCACCCCTCCACTTT.

This clone was recorded once. CDR3: CASSSGGAGELFF. The CDR3 nucleotides are TGCGCCAGCAGCTCCGGGGGGGCCGGGGAGCTGTTTTTT. The rearrangement links TRBV4-3 to TRBJ2-2; 8 positions match TRBD2. J gave up 6 bases and V 5 bases, and 2 bases lay outside the gene matches. Germline loops: CDR1 LGHNA, CDR2 YSLEER. The CDR3 sequence is 13 residues long.

This chain links TRBV5-1 with TRBJ2-3, with TRBD2 identical over 11 bases. The CDR3 sequence is 20 residues long. With 2 bases clipped from V and 3 bases from J, the junction kept 17 bases outside the gene matches. Germline V gene data show CDR1 as SGHRS and CDR2 as YFSETQ. The CDR3 bases are TGCGCCAGCAGCTTCCCGACGTTCCCCCTGACTAGCGGGGTTACAGATACGCAGTATTTT. Translated: CASSFPTFPLTSGVTDTQYF.

The chain has TRBV16 and TRBJ2-5; 11 bases line up with TRBD2. The germline V gene has CDR1 KGHSY and CDR2 FQNENV. This CDR3 is built from 15 residues. The trim removed 3 bases at V and 12 bases at J, leaving 12 bases unmatched. The CDR3 sequence: CASSQSTSGESNKYF. The CDR3 coding sequence is TGTGCCAGCAGCCAGTCGACTAGCGGGGAGAGCAATAAGTACTTC.

The V gene is TRBV6-5, the J gene TRBJ2-6; 10 nucleotides match TRBD1. J lost 2 bases, V lost 2 bases, and 0 bases had no gene match. This CDR3 region has 16 residues. Germline CDR1 MNHEY, CDR2 SVGAGI. CDR3 nucleotides: TGTGCCAGCAGTTACGACAGGGGGCCTGGGGCCAACGTCCTGACTTTC. Protein product: CASSYDRGPGANVLTF.

This chain connects TRBV27 to TRBJ1-6, with D uncertain. From germline, CDR1 is MNHEY and CDR2 SMNVEV (reference sequence). This CDR3 comprises 14 residues. The V end was cut by 6 bases, the J end by 0 bases, with 6 bases between. The CDR3 DNA reads as TGTGCCAGCAGGGTGAGCTCCTATAATTCACCCCTCCACTTT. Its translation is CASRVSSYNSPLHF.

CDR3 residues: CASSFQGVTEAFF. The DNA of the CDR3 is TGTGCCAGCAGCTTTCAGGGCGTCACTGAAGCTTTCTTT. V and J are TRBV7-9 and TRBJ1-1; D may be TRBD1 (5 bases). CDR3 length: 13 residues. Trimming removed 3 bases at V and 4 bases at J, with 9 bases between. Germline values: CDR1 SEHNR, CDR2 FQNEAQ (reference sequence).

The rearrangement uses TRBV19 and TRBJ2-7, with D perhaps matching TRBD1 (5 bases). V lost 3 bases and J lost 2, with 11 bases in between. Germline V lookup: CDR1 LNHDA, CDR2 SQIVND (reference sequence). The CDR3 is 14 residues long. The CDR3 is CASSIQGSPYEQYF. The CDR3 region has the DNA TGTGCCAGTAGTATCCAGGGTAGTCCCTACGAGCAGTACTTC.

The V gene is TRBV7-6, the J gene TRBJ1-1; D gene uncertain. Trimming cost V 1 base and J 2 bases, with 8 bases left between them. Germline CDR1 reads SGHVS; CDR2 reads FNYEAQ. CDR3 length: 14 residues. CDR3 sequence (DNA): TGTGCCAGCAGCTTAGAACAGATTAACACTGAAGCTTTCTTT. This gives the protein CASSLEQINTEAFF.